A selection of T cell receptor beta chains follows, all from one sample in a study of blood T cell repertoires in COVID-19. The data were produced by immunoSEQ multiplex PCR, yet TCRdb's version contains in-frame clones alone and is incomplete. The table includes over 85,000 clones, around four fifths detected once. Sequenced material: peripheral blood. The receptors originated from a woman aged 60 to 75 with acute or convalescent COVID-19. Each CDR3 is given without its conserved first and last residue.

CDR3aa: ASSYEGAGEKLF
j_gene: TRBJ1-4
v_gene: TRBV6-5

CDR3aa: ASSVLPSTEKLF
j_gene: TRBJ1-4
v_gene: TRBV9

CDR3aa: ASSLTWADGTGKLQYGYT
j_gene: TRBJ1-2
v_gene: TRBV11-3

CDR3aa: ASSLSGVNEQF
j_gene: TRBJ2-1
v_gene: TRBV12-3/TRBV12-4

CDR3aa: ASNQKGALGYT
j_gene: TRBJ1-2
v_gene: TRBV5-4

CDR3aa: ASSGQGASYNEQF
j_gene: TRBJ2-1
v_gene: TRBV5-4

CDR3aa: ASSLAGTYYNEQF
j_gene: TRBJ2-1
v_gene: TRBV7-2

CDR3aa: ASASGGHPDTQY
j_gene: TRBJ2-3
v_gene: TRBV7-3

CDR3aa: ASSIDQGSSYNSPLH
j_gene: TRBJ1-6
v_gene: TRBV19

CDR3aa: ATSVGASETQY
j_gene: TRBJ2-5
v_gene: TRBV24-1

CDR3aa: ASSTGLPPETQY
j_gene: TRBJ2-5
v_gene: TRBV19

CDR3aa: AISRAGGPDTGELF
j_gene: TRBJ2-2
v_gene: TRBV10-3

CDR3aa: ASSQGGTRDEQF
j_gene: TRBJ2-1
v_gene: TRBV4-3

CDR3aa: ASSLDPREAGVNTGELF
j_gene: TRBJ2-2
v_gene: TRBV11-2

CDR3aa: ASTKRQGRNTEAF
j_gene: TRBJ1-1
v_gene: TRBV28

CDR3aa: ASSSSGTASD
j_gene: TRBJ1-6
v_gene: TRBV7-9

CDR3aa: ASKLTGALVYGYT
j_gene: TRBJ1-2
v_gene: TRBV27

CDR3aa: ASSSGIRDEQF
j_gene: TRBJ2-1
v_gene: TRBV5-1

CDR3aa: ASSQGQFGNTIY
j_gene: TRBJ1-3
v_gene: TRBV4-2

CDR3aa: ASSLGQGNSPLH
j_gene: TRBJ1-6
v_gene: TRBV5-6

CDR3aa: ASSSGGSGMNTEAF
j_gene: TRBJ1-1
v_gene: TRBV6-2/TRBV6-3

CDR3aa: ASSQSGEIVWEQY
j_gene: TRBJ2-7
v_gene: TRBV9

CDR3aa: ASSAQRDRGHGYT
j_gene: TRBJ1-2
v_gene: TRBV9

CDR3aa: ARSKSRGNIQY
j_gene: TRBJ2-4
v_gene: TRBV5-3

CDR3aa: ASLVSSTDTQY
j_gene: TRBJ2-3
v_gene: TRBV28

CDR3aa: ASSLTAADTIY
j_gene: TRBJ1-3
v_gene: TRBV11-2

CDR3aa: ASSSLGGGFGYT
j_gene: TRBJ1-2
v_gene: TRBV7-3

CDR3aa: ASSNGPGGDYGYT
j_gene: TRBJ1-2
v_gene: TRBV5-4

CDR3aa: ASSESGRGETF
j_gene: TRBJ1-1
v_gene: TRBV6-1

CDR3aa: ASSQGQGARGYT
j_gene: TRBJ1-2
v_gene: TRBV28

CDR3aa: ASSQVPRLAWSNEQY
j_gene: TRBJ2-7
v_gene: TRBV3-1/TRBV3-2

CDR3aa: ASSLGHNQPQH
j_gene: TRBJ1-5
v_gene: TRBV11-2

CDR3aa: ASSLALAGGVSYNEQF
j_gene: TRBJ2-1
v_gene: TRBV7-9

CDR3aa: ASTRTVGGSDTQY
j_gene: TRBJ2-3
v_gene: TRBV9

CDR3aa: ASSPRTRVNEQF
j_gene: TRBJ2-1
v_gene: TRBV18

CDR3aa: ASSPAQGSSYEQY
j_gene: TRBJ2-7
v_gene: TRBV18

CDR3aa: AWSVSTALYNSPLH
j_gene: TRBJ1-6
v_gene: TRBV30

CDR3aa: ASRRGRGNTIY
j_gene: TRBJ1-3
v_gene: TRBV7-9